These T cell receptor beta chains were read from a single sample in a study of early T cells in non-severe SARS-CoV-2 infection. A single record per CDR3 protein comes from TCRdb applying MiXCR to the 5' RACE reads. The sample shows fewer than 55,000 distinct CDR3 sequences, 6% to 7% of them seen only once. This material consisted of whole blood, taken at baseline. The source is an adult who was a healthcare worker with PCR-confirmed SARS-CoV-2 infection or an uninfected control (not recorded which). Both conserved end residues are trimmed from each CDR3. Each record gives: CDR3 protein, V gene.

cdr3_aa: ASSPMGQGAGQF; v_call: TRBV5-4
cdr3_aa: ASSQRTSVFTGELF; v_call: TRBV9
cdr3_aa: WASGSGVNEQF; v_call: TRBV29-1
cdr3_aa: AWSRGLNTEAF; v_call: TRBV30
cdr3_aa: ASSFSRERHEQY; v_call: TRBV5-6
cdr3_aa: AIRKNRESGNTIY; v_call: TRBV10-3
cdr3_aa: ASSAAGLKETQY; v_call: TRBV19
cdr3_aa: ASSRLTDANYGYT; v_call: TRBV14
cdr3_aa: ASSLSKGYNEQF; v_call: TRBV7-2
cdr3_aa: ASSQDHYRRF; v_call: TRBV14
cdr3_aa: ASSWGQGYEQY; v_call: TRBV7-6
cdr3_aa: ASSQLGTGELF; v_call: TRBV3-1
cdr3_aa: ASSQVHNEQF; v_call: TRBV3-1
cdr3_aa: ASSQGAEQF; v_call: TRBV11-2
cdr3_aa: ASNPRGLASDTQY; v_call: TRBV3-1
cdr3_aa: AWTVVTDTQY; v_call: TRBV30
cdr3_aa: ASSLAQGPGNTIY; v_call: TRBV7-9
cdr3_aa: ASSLRSLADPTDTQY; v_call: TRBV7-8
cdr3_aa: ATGEGNSPLH; v_call: TRBV12-3/TRBV12-4
cdr3_aa: ASHRDIRNEQF; v_call: TRBV2
cdr3_aa: AIRKTGEYNEQF; v_call: TRBV10-3
cdr3_aa: SAVAGEMYNEQF; v_call: TRBV20-1
cdr3_aa: AWSGTSGANVLT; v_call: TRBV30